The 17 T cell receptor beta chains below all came from one sample that was sequenced in a study of CD8+ T cells in alopecia areata (dated by TCRdb to 2017 to 2018). To prepare the library, the immunoSEQ multiplex PCR assay was applied. RNA was extracted from all samples and reverse transcribed into cDNA as template for TCR sequencing. TCRdb mirrors the immuneACCESS table, restricted to in-frame sequences. Some clones are absent from its copies; in checked studies, under half trace to an unresolved V gene, and the reason for the others is unknown. This sample has some 150,000 clones in its table, and around 83% of those were observed once. The ten top clones hold 13% of the sample. The time point label corresponds to: four to five weeks on oral tofacitinib. The sample's treatment or condition label, in plain terms: oral pan-JAK inhibitor, 5-10 mg twice daily. The input for sequencing was CD8+ T cells sorted from blood, taken at week 4, from a patient treated with tofacitinib. The source is a human donor with alopecia areata.

The chain has TRBV7-9 and TRBJ1-1, with a weak D call TRBD1 (6 bases). The CDR3 contains 17 residues. Trimming removed 1 base at V and 3 bases at J, with 18 bases between. CDR1 and CDR2 (germline): SEHNR, FQNEAQ (reference sequence). Here the CDR3 DNA reads TGTGCCAGCAGCTTAGATCAGATCTACAGGGAAGACACTGAAGCTTTCTTT. The encoded protein is CASSLDQIYREDTEAFF.

The chain joins TRBV6-5 to TRBJ2-2; tentatively, D is TRBD2 (5 bases). Trimming took 2 bases from V and 7 from J, leaving 11 bases between them. This CDR3 region has 14 residues. Germline CDR1 reads MNHEY; CDR2 reads SVGAGI. DNA of the CDR3: TGTGCCAGCAGTTACGGGCTAGCTGTCGGGGAGCTGTTTTTT. It specifies CASSYGLAVGELFF.

The sample holds a few counts of this clone. The gene calls are TRBV7-9 and TRBJ2-3; weak D call: TRBD2 (6 bases). The CDR3 is 15 residues long. The V and J ends lost 5 bases and 0 bases respectively, with 12 bases between them. Germline V gene lookup returns CDR1 SEHNR and CDR2 FQNEAQ (reference sequence). The CDR3 bases are TGTGCCAGCAGCCGGCCCGGGACTAGCACAGATACGCAGTATTTT. Translation gives CASSRPGTSTDTQYF.

This chain connects TRBV4-1 to TRBJ1-1; D perhaps matches TRBD1 (6 bases). The CDR3 consists of 14 residues. Germline-derived CDR1 and CDR2 are MGHRA and YSYEKL. The V end lost 1 base, the J end lost 10 bases, and 16 bases lay between the germline ends. The CDR3 DNA follows: TGCGCCAGCAGCCAAGGTCTAGCGACAGGTGGAGCTTTCTTT. It codes for CASSQGLATGGAFF.

The chain uses TRBV29-1 and TRBJ2-6; unclear D gene. The germline V gene encodes CDR1 SQVTM and CDR2 ANQGSEA. This CDR3 is 16 amino acids long. V was cut by 3 bases and J by 1 base, with 13 bases left in between. The CDR3 region is CSVETYGLSGANVLTF. DNA for the CDR3: TGCAGCGTTGAGACCTACGGTCTGTCTGGGGCCAACGTCCTGACTTTC. The whole variable domain, filled in from reference TRBV29-1 and TRBJ2-6, reads SAVISQKPSRDICQRGTSLTIQCQVDSQVTMMFWYRQQPGQSLTLIATANQGSEATYESGFVIDKFPISRPNLTFSTLTVSNMSPEDSSIYLCSVETYGLSGANVLTFGAGSRLTVL.

V usage is TRBV30 and J usage is TRBJ2-7; 7 bases agree with TRBD1. J was trimmed by 0 bases and V by 0 bases; bases with no gene match: 14. The germline V gene has CDR1 GTSNPN and CDR2 SVGIG (reference sequence). CDR3 length: 18 amino acids. The CDR3 DNA is TGTGCCTGGAGTGTAACTCTTACCCGGGACAGCCTCTCCTACGAGCAGTACTTC. Translated: CAWSVTLTRDSLSYEQYF.

The rearrangement joins TRBV7-2 to TRBJ2-1; TRBD2 matches at 7 bases. V dropped 6 bases and J dropped 7; count of bases not matched to a gene: 12. The CDR3 is 15 residues long. From germline, CDR1 is SGHTA and CDR2 FQGNSA. The CDR3 loop reads CASRSTSFNLNEQFF. CDR3 sequence (DNA): TGTGCCAGCAGATCGACTAGCTTTAATTTGAATGAGCAGTTCTTC. The entire variable domain, with the rest obtained from reference TRBV7-2 and TRBJ2-1, is as follows: GAGVSQSPSNKVTEKGKDVELRCDPISGHTALYWYRQSLGQGLEFLIYFQGNSAPDKSGLPSDRFSAERTGGSVSTLTIQRTQQEDSAVYLCASRSTSFNLNEQFFGPGTRLTVL.

The chain employs TRBV4-1 and TRBJ2-3; the D call may be TRBD1 or TRBD2 (5 bases each). The V and J ends lost 3 bases and 5 bases respectively, with 12 bases between them. This CDR3 is built from 14 residues. Germline CDR1 reads MGHRA; CDR2 reads YSYEKL. The CDR3 here is CASSHLRAGDTQYF. The CDR3 DNA sequence: TGCGCCAGCAGCCACCTCAGGGCGGGAGATACGCAGTATTTT.

The rearrangement uses TRBV29-1 and TRBJ1-5, with 8 positions matching TRBD1. In germline, CDR1 is SQVTM, CDR2 ANQGSEA. CDR3 length equals 16 residues. V shed 4 bases, J shed 0 bases, and the junction held 8 bases outside the gene matches. The CDR3 loop reads CSVVVGTGDSNQPQHF. The CDR3 nucleotides read TGCAGCGTTGTGGTAGGGACAGGAGATAGCAATCAGCCCCAGCATTTT.

The chain joins TRBV5-1 to TRBJ1-1, with 7 bases lining up with TRBD1. V gave up 4 bases and J gave up 7 bases; unmatched junction bases: 7. Germline V CDR1 and CDR2: SGHRS, YFSETQ. This CDR3 has 13 amino acids. CDR3 sequence (DNA): TGCGCCAGCAGCAGAGACAGGGCTAATGAAGCTTTCTTT. Translation: CASSRDRANEAFF.

V and J are TRBV6-5 and TRBJ2-5, with D tentatively TRBD2 (6 bases). The CDR3 length is 12 residues. The V end lost 8 bases, the J end lost 4 bases, and 11 bases lay between the germline ends. Germline V gene data show CDR1 as MNHEY and CDR2 as SVGAGI. The CDR3 region is CASSGGIETQYF. For the CDR3, the DNA is TGTGCCAGCTCGGGCGGGATAGAGACCCAGTACTTC.

This clone was recorded a few times. V and J are TRBV27 and TRBJ1-1; TRBD1 matches at 7 bases. V was pared by 2 bases and J by 5 bases, with 8 bases of the junction left unmatched. CDR3 length equals 15 residues. CDR1 and CDR2 (germline): MNHEY, SMNVEV (reference sequence). CDR3 DNA: TGTGCCAGCAGTTTAGGGGGCAGGGGGGGAACTGAAGCTTTCTTT. Translated, it gives CASSLGGRGGTEAFF.

V is TRBV30 and J is TRBJ1-6; no firm D call. Looked up from germline, CDR1 is GTSNPN and CDR2 is SVGIG (reference sequence). The CDR3 spans 13 residues. With 4 bases removed from V and 7 bases from J, the gap between germline ends came to 11 bases. CDR3 nucleotide sequence: TGTGCCTGGACCGATGTACTAAATTCACCCCTCCACTTT. Its translation is CAWTDVLNSPLHF.

This clone is a singleton in its sample. This chain links TRBV7-9 with TRBJ1-6; possibly TRBD1 for D (5 bases). This CDR3 has 17 residues. In germline, CDR1 is SEHNR, CDR2 FQNEAQ (reference sequence). The ends were cut back, 1 base at V and 2 bases at J, with 12 bases in the middle. The CDR3 DNA is TGTGCCAGCAGCTTAGGGATCTGGGGGGCCTATAATTCACCCCTCCACTTT. Protein: CASSLGIWGAYNSPLHF.

The V and J genes are TRBV6-6 and TRBJ2-1, with 7 bases that match TRBD1. Unmatched junction bases numbered 5, after V lost 8 bases and J lost 10 bases. Germline values: CDR1 MNHNY, CDR2 SVGAGI (reference sequence). The CDR3 sequence is 11 residues long. In DNA form, the CDR3 reads TGTGCCAGCGAGACAGGGAACGAGCAGTTCTTC. As protein: CASETGNEQFF.

CDR3 nucleotide sequence: TGCAGCGCTGCTAGCACAGATACGCAGTATTTT. Encoded protein: CSAASTDTQYF. The gene calls are TRBV29-1 and TRBJ2-3; D not certain. Trimming left V 7 bases short and J 0 bases short, with 5 bases between. The CDR3 runs to 11 residues. CDR1 and CDR2 from the germline V gene are SQVTM and ANQGSEA.

The rearrangement uses TRBV27 and TRBJ2-7, with 10 nucleotides matching TRBD1. Germline CDR1 reads MNHEY; CDR2 reads SMNVEV (reference sequence). The V gene end was trimmed by 5 bases and the J gene end by 7 bases; junction bases not matched to a gene: 11. This CDR3 region has 15 residues. CDR3 region: CASSLTTGTGAEQYF. The CDR3 DNA reads as TGTGCCAGCAGTCTAACGACCGGGACAGGGGCAGAGCAGTACTTC.